This is a list of T cell receptor beta chains from one sample in a study of technical replicates of blood from several donors. The protocol was immunoSEQ multiplex PCR, while the TCRdb copy is restricted to in-frame clones and leaves out a portion. Of approximately 73,000 clones in the sample, 93% are singletons; the top ten hold 0.2% to 0.3%. The sequencing input was T cells isolated from PBMCs. The receptors derive from a human donor in good health. The CDR3 runs from the conserved cysteine through the conserved F or W. The order of the fields is clone size, V gene, J gene, D gene, CDR3 DNA, CDR3 protein. The D gene is left open where the match is weak. A clone size is listed for some rows: how often the clone was seen (once, few, many), or a class if it is expanded.

-,TRBV4-1,TRBJ2-4,-,TGCGCCAGCAGCCCTGGTAGGGCCAGGGGCCTAGCCAAAAACATTCAGTACTTC,CASSPGRARGLAKNIQYF
-,TRBV2,TRBJ2-4,TRBD1,TGTGCCAGCACGGGGACAGGCTACATTCAGTACTTC,CASTGTGYIQYF
-,TRBV27,TRBJ2-3,TRBD2,TGTGCCAGCGCAACACGACTAGCGGGGGGGCCTACTAGCACAGATACGCAGTATTTT,CASATRLAGGPTSTDTQYF
-,TRBV27,TRBJ2-3,TRBD2,TGTGCCAGCAGACTAGCGGGAAGTCGCACAGATACGCAGTATTTT,CASRLAGSRTDTQYF
-,TRBV18,TRBJ2-3,-,TGTGCCAGCTCACCACGAGAGGCAGACCCAGATACGCAGTATTTT,CASSPREADPDTQYF
-,TRBV6-1,TRBJ2-1,TRBD2,TGTGCCAGCAGTGAATTAGAACGGGAGGTTTACAATGAGCAGTTCTTC,CASSELEREVYNEQFF
-,TRBV2,TRBJ2-1,TRBD1,TGTGCCAGCAGTGAAGCGACCGGACAGGTGGGCTACAATGAGCAGTTCTTC,CASSEATGQVGYNEQFF
-,TRBV5-5,TRBJ1-1,-,TGTGCCAGCAGCTTTAGCACTGAAGCTTTCTTT,CASSFSTEAFF
-,TRBV5-1,TRBJ2-7,-,TGCGCCAGCAGCTCCCTGGACAGTTCCTACGAGCAGTACTTC,CASSSLDSSYEQYF
-,TRBV2,TRBJ1-4,-,TGTGCCAGCAGGGGTGTCCGAGGGCTGTTTTTT,CASRGVRGLFF
once,TRBV15,TRBJ1-2,TRBD1,TGTGCCACCAGCAGAGGGGGGGGACAGGGGTGGTATGGCTACACCTTC,CATSRGGGQGWYGYTF
-,TRBV5-6,TRBJ1-2,-,TGTGCCAGCAGCTTGGCCGCGCTGGGGGGACCCTATGGCTACACCTTC,CASSLAALGGPYGYTF
-,TRBV5-1,TRBJ2-1,-,TGCGCCAGCAGCTTGGAATACGACCCCGGGGATGAGCAGTTCTTC,CASSLEYDPGDEQFF
-,TRBV5-4,TRBJ1-5,-,TGTGCCAGCAGCTTAGAGCTTAACCAGCCCCAGCATTTT,CASSLELNQPQHF
-,TRBV5-4,TRBJ1-1,TRBD1,TGTGCCAGCAGCTTGGGGGGGACAGGCGAAGCTTTCTTT,CASSLGGTGEAFF
-,TRBV4-1,TRBJ2-7,-,TGCGCCAGCAGCCAACTATCTGTCGACGAGCAGTACTTC,CASSQLSVDEQYF